This TCR beta chain was profiled in a study of blood T cells in healthy people across ages. For the second PCR, which ran for roughly 7 to 11 cycles, a sample-barcoded 5' primer and a J-beta primer mix were used. One entry per CDR3 protein, called by TCRdb with MiXCR from the 5' RACE reads. The repertoire consists of more than 1,000,000 distinct CDR3 sequences, with almost 25% occurring once and the leading ten covering about 0.69%. Peripheral blood samples of 9 to 10 milliliters were drawn from each donor. The J segment lost 2 bases and the V segment lost 0 bases, leaving 6 bases of the junction unmatched. The CDR3 has 18 residues. CDR1 DFQATT and CDR2 SNEGSKA come from the germline V gene (reference sequence). The sample holds a few counts of this clonotype. These data were likewise used in another study, on T cells of mothers and their children.

The rearrangement uses TRBV20-1 and TRBJ2-5; 16 bases align to TRBD2. The clonotype comes from a girl aged 2 to 10 in good health. The sample comprised blood. DNA of the CDR3: TGCAGTGCTAGAGATGGGACTAGCGGGAGGGGGGGGCAAGAGACCCAGTACTTC. Protein product: CSARDGTSGRGGQETQYF.